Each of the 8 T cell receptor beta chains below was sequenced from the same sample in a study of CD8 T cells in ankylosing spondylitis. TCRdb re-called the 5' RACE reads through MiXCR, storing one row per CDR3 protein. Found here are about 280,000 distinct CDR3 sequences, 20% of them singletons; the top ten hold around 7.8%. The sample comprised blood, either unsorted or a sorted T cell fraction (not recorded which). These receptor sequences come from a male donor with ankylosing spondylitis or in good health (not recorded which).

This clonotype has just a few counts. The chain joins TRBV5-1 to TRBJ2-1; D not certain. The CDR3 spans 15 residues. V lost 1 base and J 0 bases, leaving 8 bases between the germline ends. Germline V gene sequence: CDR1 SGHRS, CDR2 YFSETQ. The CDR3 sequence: CASSLLKSSYNEQFF. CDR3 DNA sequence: TGCGCCAGCAGCTTGTTAAAGAGCTCCTACAATGAGCAGTTCTTC. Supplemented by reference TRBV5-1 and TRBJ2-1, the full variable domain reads KAGVTQTPRYLIKTRGQQVTLSCSPISGHRSVSWYQQTPGQGLQFLFEYFSETQRNKGNFPGRFSGRQFSNSRSEMNVSTLELGDSALYLCASSLLKSSYNEQFFGPGTRLTVL.

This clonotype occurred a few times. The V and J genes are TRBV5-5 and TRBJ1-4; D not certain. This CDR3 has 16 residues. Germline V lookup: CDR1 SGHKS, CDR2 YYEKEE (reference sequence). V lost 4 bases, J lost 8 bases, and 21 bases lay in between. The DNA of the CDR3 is TGTGCCAGCAGCCCCGTGATGAGGGTCGTGTGGGAAAAACTGTTTTTT. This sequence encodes CASSPVMRVVWEKLFF. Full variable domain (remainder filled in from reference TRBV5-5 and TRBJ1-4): DAGVTQSPTHLIKTRGQQVTLRCSPISGHKSVSWYQQVLGQGPQFIFQYYEKEERGRGNFPDRFSARQFPNYSSELNVNALLLGDSALYLCASSPVMRVVWEKLFFGSGTQLSVL.

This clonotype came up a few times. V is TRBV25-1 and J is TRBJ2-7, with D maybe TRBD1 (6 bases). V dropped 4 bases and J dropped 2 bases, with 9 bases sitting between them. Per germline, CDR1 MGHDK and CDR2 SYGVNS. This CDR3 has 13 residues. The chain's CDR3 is CASSVTGTYEQYV. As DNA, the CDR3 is TGTGCCAGCAGTGTTACAGGGACCTACGAGCAGTACGTC.

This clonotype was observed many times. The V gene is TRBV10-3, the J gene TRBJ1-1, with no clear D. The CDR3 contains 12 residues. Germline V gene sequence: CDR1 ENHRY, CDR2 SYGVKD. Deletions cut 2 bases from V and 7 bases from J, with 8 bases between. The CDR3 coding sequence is TGTGCCATCAGTGAGAAAGGGTTTGAAGCTTTCTTT. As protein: CAISEKGFEAFF.

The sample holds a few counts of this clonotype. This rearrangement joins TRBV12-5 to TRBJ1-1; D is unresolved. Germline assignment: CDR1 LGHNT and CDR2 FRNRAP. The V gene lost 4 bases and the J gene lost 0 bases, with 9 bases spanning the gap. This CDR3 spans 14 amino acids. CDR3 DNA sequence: TGTGCTAGTGGTTCAGGACGTCTGAACACTGAAGCTTTCTTT. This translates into CASGSGRLNTEAFF.

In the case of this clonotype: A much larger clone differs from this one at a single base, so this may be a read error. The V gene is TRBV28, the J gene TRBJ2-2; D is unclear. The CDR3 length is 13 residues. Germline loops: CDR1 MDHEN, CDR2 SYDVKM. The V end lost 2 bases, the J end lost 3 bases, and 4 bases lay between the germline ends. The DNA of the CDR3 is TGTGCCAGCAGTTTAACGCACACCGGGGAGCTGTTTTTT. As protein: CASSLTHTGELFF.

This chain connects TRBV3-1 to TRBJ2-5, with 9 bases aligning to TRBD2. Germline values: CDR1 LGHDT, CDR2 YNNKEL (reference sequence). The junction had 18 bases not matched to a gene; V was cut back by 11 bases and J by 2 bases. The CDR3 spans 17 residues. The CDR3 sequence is CASSPPRWRGGQETQYF. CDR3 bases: TGTGCCTCCTCCCCTCCGAGGTGGCGGGGGGGGCAAGAGACCCAGTACTTC.

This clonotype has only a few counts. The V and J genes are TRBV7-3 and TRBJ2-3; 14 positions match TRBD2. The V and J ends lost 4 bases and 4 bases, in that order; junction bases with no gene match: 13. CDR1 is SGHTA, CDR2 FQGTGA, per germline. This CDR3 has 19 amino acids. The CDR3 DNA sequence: TGTGCCAGCAGCTCGGGACTAGCGGGGGCCATGAGGTTCGCAGATACGCAGTATTTT. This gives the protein CASSSGLAGAMRFADTQYF.